The clone carrying this T cell receptor beta chain was picked up a small number of times. The CDR3 runs to 13 residues. Looked up from germline, CDR1 is LNHDA and CDR2 is SQIVND (reference sequence). V was shortened by 7 bases and J by 5 bases, with 14 bases between the two germline ends. The sample belongs to a study of blood T cell repertoires in COVID-19. The overall study: The samples span acute and convalescent COVID-19 from the United States, Italy and Spain. T cells, B-cell-depleted T cells, or PBMCs supplied cDNA or gDNA.

As originally analysed: Estimation of nucleated cell counts relied on the amplification of reference gene primers. Data came from immunoSEQ multiplex PCR; TCRdb stores just in-frame clones and leaves some out. V and J calls plus clone size are reproduced from that table; the DNA served to infer D and trimming. The table records about 51,000 clones, roughly 90% of them present only once. The source is a man aged 50 to 60 with acute or convalescent COVID-19. This chain links TRBV19 with TRBJ1-1; D is ambiguous. Specimen: peripheral blood. CDR3 loop: CASTRVPLTEAFF. In DNA form, the CDR3 reads TGTGCCAGTACGCGGGTCCCACTGACTGAAGCTTTCTTT.